A selection of T cell receptor beta chains follows, all from one sample in a study of shared T cell receptors in the human thymus. The table came from immunoSEQ multiplex PCR; TCRdb's copy has only in-frame clones and leaves some out. The sample holds approximately 730,000 clones, around 85% seen once. The sample was also reused in another study, on human thymus T cells.

The sample comprised thymocytes. Every receptor here comes from a girl under two years old with a congenital heart defect. Each CDR3 is given with its conserved first and last residue. D genes are given only for firm matches. Some rows mark clone size as missing; the rest say once, few, many or name a class of expanded clone.

clone size,D gene,J gene,V gene,CDR3 protein,CDR3 DNA
-,TRBD1,TRBJ2-7,TRBV5-4,CASTLGGDRDRREQYF,TGTGCCAGCACGCTCGGTGGGGACAGGGACCGTCGGGAGCAGTACTTC
-,-,TRBJ1-5,TRBV28,CASSLFDSMYSNQPQHF,TGTGCCAGCAGTTTATTCGACAGTATGTATAGCAATCAGCCCCAGCATTTT
-,TRBD1,TRBJ1-2,TRBV6-1,CASSLTGTAKYGYTF,TGTGCCAGCAGTCTTACCGGGACAGCAAAGTATGGCTACACCTTC
-,TRBD2,TRBJ2-1,TRBV11-2,CAISGGGYEQFF,TGTGCCATTAGCGGGGGGGGGTATGAGCAGTTCTTC
-,-,TRBJ1-2,TRBV19,CASSGGTSGNSRIYGYTF,TGTGCCAGTAGTGGAGGGACTAGTGGGAATAGCCGCATTTATGGCTACACCTTC
few,TRBD1,TRBJ1-5,TRBV6-5,CASSYEGAYNQPQHF,TGTGCCAGCAGTTACGAGGGGGCATACAATCAGCCCCAGCATTTT
-,-,TRBJ2-7,TRBV5-4,CASSLGQGIHEQYF,TGTGCCAGCAGCTTGGGTCAGGGGATCCACGAGCAGTACTTC
-,TRBD2,TRBJ2-5,TRBV27,CASSIKPSGGDQETQYF,TGTGCCAGCAGCATAAAACCGTCGGGGGGGGACCAAGAGACCCAGTACTTC
-,TRBD1,TRBJ1-1,TRBV7-9,CASSSSRTGRNTEAFF,TGTGCCAGCAGCTCCTCTAGGACAGGGAGGAACACTGAAGCTTTCTTT
-,-,TRBJ1-2,TRBV6-4,CASSDSSGRYGYTF,TGTGCCAGCAGTGACTCGTCAGGGAGGTATGGCTACACCTTC
-,TRBD2,TRBJ2-7,TRBV7-9,CASSLEGRAHEQYF,TGTGCCAGCAGCTTAGAGGGGAGGGCACACGAGCAGTACTTC
-,-,TRBJ2-5,TRBV6-1,CASSELQGGTETQYF,TGTGCCAGCAGTGAGCTGCAGGGGGGTACGGAGACCCAGTACTTC
-,TRBD2,TRBJ2-1,TRBV5-1,CASSVHSGGATEQFF,TGCGCCAGCAGCGTCCATAGCGGGGGGGCCACTGAGCAGTTCTTC
-,-,TRBJ2-1,TRBV12-5,CASSGVPYNEQFF,TGTGCTAGCTCCGGGGTCCCCTACAATGAGCAGTTCTTC
-,TRBD1,TRBJ2-2,TRBV19,CASSDRGLGTGELFF,TGTGCCAGTAGCGACAGGGGGCTAGGCACCGGGGAGCTGTTTTTT
-,TRBD1,TRBJ2-1,TRBV15,CATSKLDTWDRGYNEQFF,TGTGCCACCAGCAAGTTGGATACCTGGGACAGGGGATACAATGAGCAGTTCTTC
few,TRBD2,TRBJ2-3,TRBV2,CASSVKTSGHTDTQYF,TGTGCCAGCAGTGTCAAGACTAGCGGCCACACAGATACGCAGTATTTT
-,-,TRBJ1-6,TRBV9,CASSPGGRGNSPLHF,TGTGCCAGCAGCCCGGGGGGACGAGGTAATTCACCCCTCCACTTT
-,-,TRBJ1-1,TRBV6-5,CASSYSMGGGDTEAFF,TGTGCCAGCAGTTACTCGATGGGGGGAGGCGACACTGAAGCTTTCTTT
once,TRBD1,TRBJ1-1,TRBV5-6,CASSLDGRGTEAFF,TGTGCCAGCAGCTTGGATGGCAGGGGGACTGAAGCTTTCTTT
-,-,TRBJ1-6,TRBV6-5,CASSPGAGDSPLHF,TGTGCCAGCAGCCCAGGGGCCGGGGATTCACCCCTCCACTTT
-,TRBD1,TRBJ2-7,TRBV7-2,CASSLFGTGAYEQYF,TGTGCCAGCAGCTTATTTGGGACAGGGGCCTACGAGCAGTACTTC
-,TRBD1,TRBJ1-1,TRBV5-1,CASSAGQGLMNTEAFF,TGCGCCAGCAGCGCAGGACAGGGGCTGATGAACACTGAAGCTTTCTTT
-,TRBD1,TRBJ1-3,TRBV11-2,CASSHEQGAQGNTIYF,TGTGCCAGCAGCCACGAACAGGGGGCGCAGGGAAACACCATATATTTT
-,TRBD2,TRBJ2-2,TRBV5-1,CASSLAGGLPLGELFF,TGCGCCAGCAGCTTGGCGGGGGGACTGCCATTAGGGGAGCTGTTTTTT
-,-,TRBJ1-5,TRBV28,CASSNREPHVNQPQHF,TGTGCCAGCAGTAACAGGGAACCCCACGTCAATCAGCCCCAGCATTTT
-,-,TRBJ2-5,TRBV5-1,CASSPGVETQYF,TGCGCCAGCAGCCCGGGAGTAGAGACCCAGTACTTC
-,TRBD1,TRBJ1-2,TRBV5-6,CASSLDRGWYGYTF,TGTGCCAGCAGCTTGGACAGGGGATGGTATGGCTACACCTTC
-,TRBD2,TRBJ2-3,TRBV5-6,CASSCAFGGAGQDTQYF,TGTGCCAGCAGCTGCGCTTTCGGGGGGGCGGGACAAGATACGCAGTATTTT
few,-,TRBJ1-6,TRBV7-9,CASSFTSLSGVVGSPLHF,TGTGCCAGCAGCTTCACATCGTTATCGGGGGTAGTGGGTTCACCCCTCCACTTT
once,-,TRBJ2-7,TRBV28,CASSLEVVTPDLYEQYF,TGTGCCAGCAGTTTGGAGGTAGTGACTCCAGATCTCTACGAGCAGTACTTC
-,TRBD2,TRBJ2-5,TRBV28,CASSKPGLAGPWGGETQYF,TGTGCCAGCAGTAAACCGGGACTAGCGGGACCATGGGGAGGAGAGACCCAGTACTTC
-,-,TRBJ2-5,TRBV6-5,CASSYSQNQETQYF,TGTGCCAGCAGTTACTCGCAGAACCAAGAGACCCAGTACTTC
-,-,TRBJ2-2,TRBV2,CASSDRGTGELFF,TGTGCCAGCAGTGACAGGGGTACCGGGGAGCTGTTTTTT
-,-,TRBJ2-1,TRBV4-3,CASSQGGGVSYNEQFF,TGCGCCAGCAGCCAAGGCGGGGGCGTCAGCTACAATGAGCAGTTCTTC
-,-,TRBJ2-7,TRBV7-2,CASSLAANRERQYF,TGTGCCAGCAGCTTAGCGGCTAACCGGGAGAGGCAGTACTTC
-,-,TRBJ2-7,TRBV2,CASSEAQGYRGGYEQYF,TGTGCCAGCAGTGAAGCGCAGGGGTACAGGGGGGGCTACGAGCAGTACTTC
-,-,TRBJ1-5,TRBV7-3,CASSLISGTQHF,TGTGCCAGCAGCTTAATATCGGGAACCCAGCATTTT
-,-,TRBJ1-2,TRBV6-5,CASRGGPGQNYGYTF,TGTGCCAGCAGGGGGGGGCCTGGACAGAACTATGGCTACACCTTC
-,-,TRBJ1-5,TRBV6-1,CASSERPLVGNQPQHF,TGTGCCAGCAGTGAGAGGCCCTTGGTGGGCAATCAGCCCCAGCATTTT
-,TRBD1,TRBJ2-7,TRBV5-5,CASSWHPTGDYEQYF,TGTGCCAGCAGCTGGCACCCGACAGGGGACTACGAGCAGTACTTC
-,TRBD1,TRBJ1-3,TRBV4-1,CASSRGQGDSGNTIYF,TGCGCCAGCAGCCGGGGACAGGGCGACTCTGGAAACACCATATATTTT
-,-,TRBJ2-7,TRBV4-1,CASSQGQDSSYEQYF,TGCGCCAGCAGCCAAGGGCAGGATTCTTCCTACGAGCAGTACTTC
once,TRBD1,TRBJ2-5,TRBV2,CASPGQGAKEETQYF,TGTGCCAGCCCAGGACAGGGGGCGAAGGAAGAGACCCAGTACTTC
-,TRBD1,TRBJ1-1,TRBV2,CASSDTDPKGAGRTEAFF,TGTGCCAGCAGTGATACGGACCCAAAGGGGGCAGGACGGACTGAAGCTTTCTTT
-,TRBD1,TRBJ2-2,TRBV9,CASSVDRGEDTGELFF,TGTGCCAGCAGCGTAGACAGGGGCGAGGACACCGGGGAGCTGTTTTTT
-,TRBD2,TRBJ2-3,TRBV7-2,CASCWGTSGGLTDTQYF,TGTGCCAGTTGCTGGGGGACTAGCGGGGGACTCACAGATACGCAGTATTTT
-,-,TRBJ2-1,TRBV4-3,CASSQDCGPYNEQFF,TGCGCCAGCAGCCAAGATTGCGGGCCGTACAATGAGCAGTTCTTC